The T cell receptor (beta chain) under discussion was sequenced for a study of CD8+ T cells in alopecia areata. Study at large: The graft donors were roughly 6-13-month-old C3H/HeJ mice with spontaneous alopecia, and their skin went to 7-10-week-old female C3H/HeJ mice. Overall study findings and caveats: Mice showed clearer TCR sharing than patients did, a gap that was possibly HLA-related. Sequenced scalp T cells also include alphabeta T cells resident in normal skin. Compared with normal scalp, lesional scalp had higher clonality and more expanded CD8+ clones.

As regards this clone: Its target is unknown. Genes and germline come from the mouse. The read gets to within 4 residues of the CDR3 end, and the germline J gene fills in the rest.

The CDR3 has 14 residues. Germline V CDR1 and CDR2: MSHET, SYDVDS. V shed 3 bases, J shed 2 bases, and the junction held 0 bases outside the gene matches. Isolated RNA was reverse transcribed into cDNA used as the sequencing template. The table came from immunoSEQ multiplex PCR; TCRdb's copy has only in-frame clones and leaves some out. The sample includes about 300,000 clones, none of them occurring once. Using CD4, CD8alpha, NKG2D, NKG2ACE and other markers, pooled cutaneous lymph node cells were sorted. The genes are TRBV29 and TRBJ2-2; 7 bases are a match to TRBD1. Sequenced material: CD4+ T cells sorted from a lymph node. The TCR sequence derives from a C3H/HeJ mouse with alopecia areata. For the strain, the MHC haplotype given is H2-k. The CDR3 sequence is CASSLTGNTGQLYF. Incomplete CDR3 DNA: TGTGCTAGCAGTTTGACAGGGAACACCGGG.